The source of this T cell receptor (beta chain) is a study of shared clonotypes between healthy human individuals. Trimming took 4 bases from V and 1 from J; bases not matched to a gene: 6. CDR1 and CDR2 (germline): SGHRS, YFSETQ. CDR3 length: 15 amino acids. Some clones are missing from TCRdb's copy, which holds only in-frame ones; the method was immunoSEQ multiplex PCR. The profile shows under 1,100,000 clones, around four fifths of them singletons. This chain uses TRBV5-1 with TRBJ2-5, with 8 bases matching TRBD1. Sequenced sample: memory CD4+ T cells sorted from blood. The sample's subset: CD45RA-negative fraction. The sequence came from a man aged 18 to 30 in good health. In DNA form, the CDR3 reads TGCGCCAGCAGCCTCTCGACAGGGGCCCAAGAGACCCAGTACTTC. It translates to CASSLSTGAQETQYF.